This entry features one T cell receptor (beta chain) sequence. No antigen is known for it. The record has no base qualities; no much larger clone is one base away. Using the deep immunoSEQ assay, TCR CDR3 regions were amplified from genomic DNA by multiplex PCR. For each cell subset, the extracted genomic DNA was distributed evenly across all wells of several immunoSEQ 96-well plates, and each plate served as one replicate. For sorted subsets, each replicate PCR was loaded with about 200 ng genomic DNA, equivalent to some 31,000 T cell genomes. Purified libraries were quantified with a Qubit 3.0 fluorometer, sized on a Bioanalyzer 2100, and re-quantified with the KAPA Library Quantification kit. A separate single-read 150-cycle Illumina NextSeq 550 flow cell was used to sequence each immunoSEQ 96-well plate. Processing in the source paper ran as follows. Because the immunoSEQ output included only junctional sequences and no quality scores, the filtering could not be the same as the filtering used for full-length reads. Sequences were annotated with PyIR, a Python wrapper for IgBLAST v1.9, using IMGT germline references to assign V/J genes and CDR3. Reads with weak V/J assignments (E-value above 1e-6), missing CDR3, stop codons, out-of-frame junctions, or ambiguous translated residues were removed. V3J clonotypes were defined as sequences sharing an identical inferred V gene, J gene, and CDR3 amino acid sequence. To compute the percentage overlap between repertoires, the number of shared unique clonotypes was divided by the size of the smaller repertoire. Richness of each repertoire was evaluated using RTK rarefaction, the Chao1 estimator, and Recon v2.1 estimates of unobserved clonotypes. OLGA was used to compute generation probabilities for all TCRbeta clonotypes that the gDNA method yielded from a handful of donors. Held by TCRdb, this immuneACCESS table contains in-frame sequences only and omits some clones. Under half of the omission traces to an unresolved V gene where checked; the cause of the rest is unknown. V and J calls and clone size are copied from that table; D and trimming were computed from the DNA. The sample table holds a few million clones, of which more than 80% were seen once. Together, the top ten hold roughly 0.14% of the sample.

The donors were healthy, HIV-negative adults with no recently reported acute infections or vaccinations. Only Caucasian adults living in Nashville, Tennessee, USA were represented among the donors. CD4+ T cells were enriched by magnetic negative selection, after which naive cells were positively selected on CD45RA and the negative fraction was taken as the memory subset. Blood was collected by leukapheresis, and PBMCs were isolated by Ficoll-Histopaque density gradient centrifugation and then cryopreserved in liquid nitrogen vapor phase. Analytical flow cytometry was used to check the purity and quantity of each magnetically sorted T cell population. Each sorted fraction had its genomic DNA isolated and then quantified by UV absorbance on a Nanodrop 2000c. This record comes from a study of shared clonotypes between healthy human individuals (dated by TCRdb to about 2020). Regarding the study in general: The cohort comprised a couple of women and three men aged 18 to 49 years. For each donor, three plates each were used for CD4 naive and CD4 memory, two plates were used for CD8 naive, and one plate was used for CD8 memory. To estimate repertoire size and how much clonotype sharing occurs between individuals, the study deeply sequenced the blood TCR repertoires of about 5 healthy adults. Libraries were prepared and TCR repertoires were sequenced by different laboratories using diverse techniques, in order to increase sequencing depth and limit assay-specific biases. Between about 0.9 and 8.9 billion PBMCs per donor were obtained by leukapheresis. What the work shows at the level of the full study, not this receptor alone: Based on pairwise subsampling, the degree of clonotype sharing among donors was expected to be affected by sequencing depth. Because the study included only a small number of donors, the genetic and exposure-history diversity represented was limited. Compared with non-shared clonotypes, the clonotypes found in all four sorted-subset donors had higher generation probabilities. Sampling was limited to blood, and TCR repertoires in tissue likely differ from TCR repertoires in blood. Even with the large sequencing depth, rarefaction of the sorted-subset datasets indicated that sequencing was incomplete. Across four donors, around 5% of naive CD4, around 3.3% of naive CD8, approximately 2.5% of memory CD4, and approximately 0.4% of memory CD8 clonotypes were shared. Naive subsets generally had larger estimated clonotype richness than memory subsets.

This TCR was sampled from a man aged 18-30 years in good health. Sequenced: naive CD4+ T cells sorted from blood. The intended sense of this specimen's cell subset or site label: CD45RA+ positively selected.

This receptor carries the CDR3 CAWSDPRITVRGRSEAFF. In nucleotide form, the sequence is TGTGCCTGGAGTGACCCCCGAATCACCGTCAGGGGGAGGTCTGAAGCTTTCTTT. The rearrangement joined TRBV30 to TRBJ1-1; 7 bases in between match TRBD1. V lost 1 base and J lost 6 bases, and the count of bases not matched to a germline gene is 20. CDR1 GTSNPN and CDR2 SVGIG were looked up in the germline V gene (reference sequence). Its CDR3 holds 18 amino acids, cysteine through phenylalanine. Solely the CDR3 DNA is kept, with 54 bases framed from the first base.